This T cell receptor (beta chain) was profiled in a study of T cell responses to AZD1222 COVID-19 vaccine. Study conclusions and caveats: Just a handful of AZD1222 recipients tested seropositive at baseline.

The junction had 7 bases not matched to a gene; V was cut back by 6 bases and J by 4 bases. Per the germline V gene, CDR1 is MNHEY and CDR2 is SVGAGI. This CDR3 is 14 amino acids long. On this clone itself: The antigen is undetermined.

The protocol was immunoSEQ multiplex PCR, while the TCRdb copy is restricted to in-frame clones and leaves out a portion. This table has some 190,000 clones, 80% to 95% appearing once. The source was peripheral blood, collected 28 days after the second AZD1222 dose. The TCR comes from an adult who received the AZD1222 COVID-19 vaccine. The chain carries TRBV6-5 and TRBJ2-7; 9 bases align to TRBD1. The CDR3 is CASRLGQGFYEQYF. For the CDR3, the DNA is TGTGCCAGCAGGTTGGGACAGGGATTTTACGAGCAGTACTTC.